These 24 T cell receptor beta chains came from one sample sequenced in a study of T cell changes during pregnancy in multiple sclerosis (dated by TCRdb to about 2019). Library preparation used the immunoSEQ multiplex PCR assay. As stored in TCRdb, this immuneACCESS dataset retains in-frame rearrangements with V and J assigned. A fraction of the clones does not appear; measured against another copy, unresolved V genes explain less than half of the discrepancy, and the remainder lacks a known reason. The table for this sample lists approximately 120,000 clones; 90% to 98% of them were counted only once. The top ten constitute approximately 0.45% of the sample. This sample comprised peripheral blood, obtained after pregnancy. These receptors all stem from a female donor with multiple sclerosis, enrolled in a pregnancy study.

The chain carries TRBV11-2 and TRBJ1-2; possibly TRBD1 for D (5 bases). Germline CDR1 is SGHAT and CDR2 is FQNNGV. The CDR3 extends over 15 amino acids. The V end lost 4 bases, the J end lost 0 bases, and 12 bases lay between the germline ends. This CDR3 is CASSSNRRANYGYTF. The CDR3 nucleotides are TGTGCCAGCAGCTCCAACAGGAGAGCTAACTATGGCTACACCTTC. The whole variable domain, filled in from reference TRBV11-2 and TRBJ1-2, reads EAGVAQSPRYKIIEKRQSVAFWCNPISGHATLYWYQQILGQGPKLLIQFQNNGVVDDSQLPKDRFSAERLKGVDSTLKIQPAKLEDSAVYLCASSSNRRANYGYTFGSGTRLTVV.

The chain combines TRBV19 with TRBJ1-5; TRBD1 aligns across 9 bases. The V and J ends lost 3 bases and 6 bases, in that order; junction bases with no gene match: 3. The CDR3 sequence is 14 residues long. CDR1 is LNHDA, CDR2 SQIVND, per germline (reference sequence). In nucleotides, the CDR3 is TGTGCCAGTAGTATCAAGACAGGGGGTCAGCCCCAGCATTTT. It encodes CASSIKTGGQPQHF.

The gene calls are TRBV6-5 and TRBJ2-5; 13 nucleotides match TRBD2. There are 16 residues in the CDR3. Trimming took 4 bases from V and 3 from J; bases not matched to a gene: 5. Germline-derived CDR1 and CDR2 are MNHEY and SVGAGI. The CDR3 protein is CASSLTGLAGKETQYF. The CDR3 nucleotides read TGTGCCAGCAGTTTGACGGGACTAGCGGGGAAAGAGACCCAGTACTTC.

This chain uses TRBV4-1 with TRBJ1-1; D is unresolved. Germline values: CDR1 MGHRA, CDR2 YSYEKL. V gave up 1 base and J gave up 12 bases, with 21 bases separating them. The CDR3 length is 15 residues. CDR3 sequence reads: CASSQVFGSGRPPFF. CDR3 DNA: TGCGCCAGCAGCCAAGTCTTCGGAAGCGGGCGTCCGCCTTTCTTT.

V gene TRBV4-3 combines with J gene TRBJ2-1; 11 bases line up with TRBD2. The CDR3 contains 16 residues. Germline CDR1 is LGHNA and CDR2 is YSLEER. Losses at the gene ends were 5 bases for V and 7 bases for J; bases not matched to a gene: 10. In nucleotides, the CDR3 is TGCGCCAGCAGCGCGCAACTAGCGGGGGTAGAAAATGAGCAGTTCTTC. It translates to CASSAQLAGVENEQFF.

The CDR3 here is CASSASGANVLTF. CDR3 nucleotides: TGTGCCAGCAGTGCTTCTGGGGCCAACGTCCTGACTTTC. The chain joins TRBV2 to TRBJ2-6, with no clear D. Per the germline V gene, CDR1 is SNHLY and CDR2 is FYNNEI. Trimming cost V 4 bases and J 1 base, with 2 bases left between them. The CDR3 is 13 residues long.

This clone was counted once. The rearrangement uses TRBV2 and TRBJ2-7; D unresolved. Trimming removed 3 bases from V and 4 bases from J, with 7 bases in between. Germline V lookup: CDR1 SNHLY, CDR2 FYNNEI. The CDR3 loop spans 12 amino acids. For the CDR3, the DNA is TGTGCCAGCAGTGAGTTTTCTTACGAGCAGTACTTC. It specifies CASSEFSYEQYF.

The rearrangement uses TRBV15 and TRBJ2-4; D is unclear. Germline V gene sequence: CDR1 LNHNV, CDR2 YYDKDF (reference sequence). This CDR3 is built from 15 residues. With 9 bases removed from V and 0 bases from J, the gap between germline ends came to 15 bases. As DNA, the CDR3 is TGTGCCACTACCACGTCAGGTCTAGCCAAAAACATTCAGTACTTC. Its protein product is CATTTSGLAKNIQYF.

The chain recombines TRBV9 with TRBJ2-2, with 8 bases aligning to TRBD2. V lost 7 bases, J lost 0 bases, and 2 bases stayed unmatched. This CDR3 contains 14 residues. In germline, CDR1 is SGDLS, CDR2 YYNGEE. In DNA form, the CDR3 reads TGTGCCAGCGGACTAGCTGCGAACACCGGGGAGCTGTTTTTT. It is translated as CASGLAANTGELFF.

The chain uses TRBV6-1 and TRBJ1-2, with D possibly matching TRBD1 (5 bases). Trimming took 7 bases from V and 2 from J, leaving 14 bases between them. The CDR3 covers 14 residues. The V gene's germline CDR1 is MNHNS and CDR2 SASEGT. The CDR3 DNA reads as TGTGCCAGCATTTACACTCGGGGGAACTATGGCTACACCTTC. Its translation: CASIYTRGNYGYTF.

The chain is built from TRBV4-3 and TRBJ1-5, with D unresolved. The ends were cut back, 4 bases at V and 0 bases at J, with 7 bases in the middle. CDR3 length: 14 amino acids. Looked up from germline, CDR1 is LGHNA and CDR2 is YSLEER. In DNA form, the CDR3 reads TGCGCCAGCAGCCCAACAGTTAGCAATCAGCCCCAGCATTTT. Protein sequence: CASSPTVSNQPQHF.

The gene calls are TRBV28 and TRBJ1-5; 9 bases agree with TRBD1. V dropped 0 bases and J dropped 4; count of bases not matched to a gene: 4. In germline, CDR1 is MDHEN, CDR2 SYDVKM. This CDR3 has 16 residues. Here the CDR3 reads CASSLWGGTGNQPQHF. In DNA, the CDR3 is TGTGCCAGCAGTTTATGGGGGGGGACAGGGAATCAGCCCCAGCATTTT.

This chain joins TRBV28 and TRBJ2-1, with 8 nucleotides matching TRBD1. This CDR3 comprises 14 residues. The germline gives CDR1 MDHEN, CDR2 SYDVKM. Trimming took 8 bases from V and 12 from J; bases not matched to a gene: 15. This CDR3 is CASRRQDREFGQFF. The CDR3 bases are TGTGCCAGCCGTAGGCAGGACAGGGAGTTTGGGCAGTTCTTC.

This chain connects TRBV29-1 to TRBJ2-2; weak D call: TRBD2 (7 bases). Deletions cut 6 bases from V and 3 bases from J, with 17 bases between. The CDR3 spans 15 residues. The germline gives CDR1 SQVTM, CDR2 ANQGSEA. As DNA, the CDR3 is TGCAGCGTACCACGGGGGGCGGGGGACACCGGGGAGCTGTTTTTT. Translated: CSVPRGAGDTGELFF.

V is TRBV7-8 and J is TRBJ2-1; D ambiguous. Trimming cost V 3 bases and J 2 bases, with 11 bases left between them. Germline V gene lookup returns CDR1 SGHVS and CDR2 FQNEAQ. This CDR3 has 15 residues. For the CDR3, the DNA is TGTGCCAGCAGCTTTGGCAGTCCACCCTACAATGAGCAGTTCTTC. Protein sequence: CASSFGSPPYNEQFF.

The V and J genes are TRBV6-5 and TRBJ2-7; possible D gene TRBD1, 5 bases. This CDR3 contains 11 residues. V was clipped by 6 bases and J by 6 bases, with 9 bases between them. Germline V gene lookup returns CDR1 MNHEY and CDR2 SVGAGI. CDR3 loop: CASSQGVEQYF. In nucleotides, the CDR3 is TGTGCCAGCAGCCAAGGGGTCGAGCAGTACTTC.

The V gene is TRBV5-5, the J gene TRBJ2-7, with a possible D match to TRBD1 (6 bases). The V and J ends lost 0 bases and 4 bases respectively, with 17 bases between them. The CDR3 is 16 amino acids. The germline V gene encodes CDR1 SGHKS and CDR2 YYEKEE (reference sequence). DNA of the CDR3: TGTGCCAGCAGCTTGGCCTTTGAGACAGGACAGTACGAGCAGTACTTC. Translation gives CASSLAFETGQYEQYF.

This rearrangement joins TRBV13 to TRBJ2-1; the match to TRBD2 covers 7 bases. The V gene end was trimmed by 7 bases and the J gene end by 1 base; junction bases not matched to a gene: 7. The CDR3 has 15 residues. Germline V CDR1 and CDR2: PRHDT, FYEKMQ (reference sequence). The CDR3 is CASNGEGRSYNEQFF. For the CDR3, the DNA is TGTGCCAGCAACGGGGAGGGCCGATCCTACAATGAGCAGTTCTTC. The full variable domain, its missing parts supplied by reference TRBV13 and TRBJ2-1, is AAGVIQSPRHLIKEKRETATLKCYPIPRHDTVYWYQQGPGQDPQFLISFYEKMQSDKGSIPDRFSAQQFSDYHSELNMSSLELGDSALYFCASNGEGRSYNEQFFGPGTRLTVL.

The chain employs TRBV10-1 and TRBJ2-1, with D possibly being TRBD1 (5 bases). The V end lost 6 bases, the J end lost 4 bases, and 16 bases lay between the germline ends. Germline V gene sequence: CDR1 WNHNN, CDR2 SYGVQD (reference sequence). CDR3 size: 15 residues. The CDR3 bases are TGCGCCAGCAGGACTCTAGAAAAGGGGTACAATGAGCAGTTCTTC. Protein product: CASRTLEKGYNEQFF.

Here the CDR3 DNA reads TGTGCCAGCAGCTTAGATCCCCTAGCGGGAGGCCACTACAATGAGCAGTTCTTC. This gives the protein CASSLDPLAGGHYNEQFF. V and J are TRBV11-2 and TRBJ2-1; TRBD2 aligns across 11 bases. This CDR3 is built from 18 residues. V lost 0 bases to trimming and J lost 3 bases; unmatched junction nucleotides: 7. Per germline, CDR1 SGHAT and CDR2 FQNNGV.

This CDR3 reads CASRPTSGRYNEQFF. CDR3 nucleotide sequence: TGTGCCAGCAGGCCCACTAGCGGGAGGTACAATGAGCAGTTCTTC. The V call is TRBV28, the J call TRBJ2-1; 12 nucleotides agree with TRBD2. Per germline, CDR1 MDHEN and CDR2 SYDVKM. V dropped 6 bases and J dropped 4; count of bases not matched to a gene: 4. The CDR3 length is 15 residues.

The chain links TRBV6-4 to TRBJ1-2; maybe TRBD1 (5 bases). The CDR3 runs to 13 residues. Germline lookup yields CDR1 MRHNA and CDR2 SNTAGT. With 0 bases removed from V and 8 bases from J, the gap between germline ends came to 10 bases. This CDR3 is CASSDSQGWGYTF. The CDR3 region has the DNA TGTGCCAGCAGTGACTCCCAGGGTTGGGGCTACACCTTC.

This chain connects TRBV5-6 to TRBJ2-7; TRBD1 aligns across 9 bases. Germline V CDR1 and CDR2: SGHDT, YYEEEE. The CDR3 covers 15 residues. Trimming removed 4 bases from V and 1 base from J; junction bases left unmatched: 6. CDR3 sequence (DNA): TGTGCCAGCAGCGCGACCGGGACAGGGTCCTACGAGCAGTACTTC. Residues: CASSATGTGSYEQYF.

The J gene is TRBJ2-1, the V gene TRBV11-1; TRBD2 matches 9 bases. With 0 bases clipped from V and 7 bases from J, the junction kept 7 bases outside the gene matches. Germline lookup yields CDR1 SGHAT and CDR2 FQDESV (reference sequence). The CDR3 extends over 16 amino acids. Written as DNA, the CDR3 is TGTGCCAGCAGCTTAGCTGGCGGGAGGGCCTGGAATGAGCAGTTCTTC. Its translation: CASSLAGGRAWNEQFF.